This is a list of T cell receptor beta chains from one sample in a study of T cell changes during pregnancy in multiple sclerosis. Here immunoSEQ multiplex PCR was the method, and the copy in TCRdb shows in-frame clones only, minus some. The table records about 67,000 clones, about 90% of them present only once. The specimen was peripheral blood, collected after pregnancy. The origin of the receptors is a female donor with multiple sclerosis, enrolled in a pregnancy study. CDR3s include the opening cysteine and the closing phenylalanine or tryptophan. D genes are given only for firm matches. Clone size is shown for a subset of rows, as once, few, many or a class of expanded clone.

clone_size j_call v_call d_call cdr3_aa cdr3_nt
- TRBJ2-1 TRBV19 - CASSIRDSYNEQFF TGTGCCAGTAGTATCCGGGACTCCTACAATGAGCAGTTCTTC
- TRBJ2-3 TRBV7-9 - CASIPIRDMDTQYF TGTGCCAGCATCCCTATCAGGGACATGGATACGCAGTATTTT
- TRBJ1-1 TRBV27 TRBD1 CASSLQGAFVGAFF TGTGCCAGCAGTTTACAGGGGGCGTTTGTTGGAGCTTTCTTT
- TRBJ2-5 TRBV5-6 TRBD1 CASSGTGGRETQYF TGTGCCAGCAGCGGAACAGGGGGGAGAGAGACCCAGTACTTC
- TRBJ2-5 TRBV5-1 - CASSPSQETQYF TGCGCCAGCAGCCCGAGCCAAGAGACCCAGTACTTC
- TRBJ2-3 TRBV18 - CASSPFDTASTDTQYF TGTGCCAGCTCACCTTTCGACACGGCTAGCACAGATACGCAGTATTTT
- TRBJ2-6 TRBV27 - CASSLGRVPSGANVLTF TGTGCCAGCAGTTTGGGTCGGGTTCCCTCTGGGGCCAACGTCCTGACTTTC
- TRBJ2-5 TRBV2 TRBD1 CASTLGTGGRETQYF TGTGCCAGCACTCTCGGGACAGGGGGAAGAGAGACCCAGTACTTC
- TRBJ1-1 TRBV7-3 TRBD1 CASSLEGRGRGMGAFF TGTGCCAGCAGCTTGGAGGGGCGTGGCAGGGGGATGGGTGCTTTCTTT
- TRBJ1-3 TRBV4-1 - CASSPNVPNTIYF TGCGCCAGCAGCCCTAATGTACCAAACACCATATATTTT
- TRBJ2-1 TRBV10-3 - CATASLSGTFSSYNEQFF TGTGCCACCGCTTCACTCAGCGGTACTTTTAGCTCCTACAATGAGCAGTTCTTC
- TRBJ2-7 TRBV29-1 TRBD1 CSAGGQGAGEQYF TGCAGCGCCGGAGGTCAGGGGGCGGGCGAGCAGTACTTC
- TRBJ2-3 TRBV7-6 TRBD1 CASSLGSGQGGTDTQYF TGTGCCAGCAGCTTAGGCTCGGGACAGGGTGGGACAGATACGCAGTATTTT
- TRBJ2-1 TRBV21-1 - CAEGLANYNEQFF TGTGCCGAGGGACTAGCGAACTACAATGAGCAGTTCTTC
- TRBJ2-3 TRBV27 - CASSWGGTDTQYF TGTGCCAGCAGCTGGGGCGGCACAGATACGCAGTATTTT
- TRBJ1-2 TRBV18 - CASSIIAENYGYTF TGTGCCAGCTCCATAATTGCGGAGAACTATGGCTACACCTTC
- TRBJ2-5 TRBV7-8 TRBD1 CASSPRQGETQYF TGTGCCAGCAGCCCCAGACAGGGAGAGACCCAGTACTTC
few TRBJ1-1 TRBV11-2 - CASSARQYTEAFF TGTGCCAGCAGCGCCAGACAGTACACTGAAGCTTTCTTT
- TRBJ2-5 TRBV27 TRBD2 CASSGLAGGPGTQYF TGTGCCAGCAGTGGATTAGCGGGAGGGCCAGGGACCCAGTACTTC
- TRBJ2-7 TRBV9 TRBD2 CASSVAGGLAGGSYEQYF TGTGCCAGCAGCGTAGCGGGGGGTTTGGCGGGAGGATCCTACGAGCAGTACTTC
- TRBJ2-7 TRBV10-1 - CASRIPKVWSYEQYF TGCGCCAGCAGGATACCGAAGGTTTGGAGCTACGAGCAGTACTTC
- TRBJ2-3 TRBV10-3 - CAISDSGSSTDTQYF TGTGCCATCAGTGACAGCGGCTCAAGCACAGATACGCAGTATTTT
once TRBJ2-1 TRBV5-4 - CASSLDFSSATNHNEQFF TGTGCCAGCAGCTTGGATTTCAGCTCAGCGACCAATCACAATGAGCAGTTCTTC
- TRBJ1-1 TRBV29-1 - CSVYPDYTEAFF TGCAGCGTTTATCCAGACTACACTGAAGCTTTCTTT
- TRBJ1-5 TRBV29-1 TRBD1 CSVGDRVNQPQHF TGCAGCGTTGGCGACAGGGTCAATCAGCCCCAGCATTTT
- TRBJ2-2 TRBV5-1 TRBD2 CASSPTSLPSGELFF TGCGCCAGCAGCCCGACTAGCCTTCCGTCCGGGGAGCTGTTTTTT
- TRBJ2-3 TRBV6-4 TRBD2 CASSGTSGDTDTQYF TGTGCCAGCAGCGGGACTAGCGGGGACACAGATACGCAGTATTTT
- TRBJ2-3 TRBV27 TRBD1 CASSFAGQGTDTQYF TGTGCCAGCAGTTTCGCGGGACAGGGGACAGATACGCAGTATTTT
- TRBJ2-5 TRBV28 - CASSSGDQETQYF TGTGCCAGCAGTTCGGGGGACCAAGAGACCCAGTACTTC
- TRBJ1-1 TRBV5-5 TRBD1 CASSLTGGGTEAFF TGTGCCAGCAGTTTAACAGGGGGCGGAACGGAAGCTTTCTTT
- TRBJ2-7 TRBV27 - CASSHRRGGEQYF TGTGCCAGCAGTCATCGCCGGGGAGGCGAGCAGTACTTC
- TRBJ2-7 TRBV4-2 - CASSQGSYEQYF TGTGCCAGCAGCCAAGGGAGCTACGAGCAGTACTTC
- TRBJ1-4 TRBV7-9 - CASSLKGTRLWFNEKLFF TGTGCCAGCAGTTTGAAGGGGACAAGGCTGTGGTTTAATGAAAAACTGTTTTTT
- TRBJ2-1 TRBV9 TRBD2 CASSVFGTSGTHEQFF TGTGCCAGCAGCGTATTTGGGACTAGCGGGACCCATGAGCAGTTCTTC
- TRBJ1-2 TRBV5-5 - CASSPTEYGYTF TGTGCCAGCAGCCCGACAGAGTATGGCTACACCTTC
- TRBJ2-1 TRBV7-2 TRBD2 CASSRAGEFYNEQFF TGTGCCAGCAGCCGAGCGGGAGAGTTCTACAATGAGCAGTTCTTC
- TRBJ2-1 TRBV2 TRBD2 CAGLAGTSYNEQFF TGTGCCGGATTAGCGGGAACCTCCTACAATGAGCAGTTCTTC
- TRBJ2-7 TRBV19 TRBD2 CASSLLAGERYEQYF TGTGCCAGTAGTTTATTAGCGGGAGAGAGATACGAGCAGTACTTC
- TRBJ1-3 TRBV30 - CAWGGGSGNTIYF TGTGCCTGGGGAGGAGGCTCCGGAAACACCATATATTTT
- TRBJ1-1 TRBV12-5 - CASGGDSSEAFF TGTGCTAGTGGAGGTGACAGTTCTGAAGCTTTCTTT
- TRBJ2-5 TRBV19 - CASSRPGQQETQYF TGTGCCAGTAGTAGACCGGGACAACAAGAGACCCAGTACTTC
- TRBJ2-2 TRBV5-1 TRBD2 CASSLMGLEGTGELFF TGCGCCAGCAGCTTAATGGGACTAGAAGGTACCGGGGAGCTGTTTTTT
- TRBJ2-5 TRBV5-4 TRBD2 CASSGGTSEETQYF TGTGCCAGCAGCGGAGGGACTAGTGAAGAGACCCAGTACTTC
- TRBJ2-2 TRBV2 - CASSEELVAGELFF TGTGCCAGCAGTGAGGAACTAGTGGCCGGGGAGCTGTTTTTT
- TRBJ2-1 TRBV6-4 - CASSRVSRPYNEQFF TGTGCCAGCAGCAGGGTTTCCAGACCCTACAATGAGCAGTTCTTC
- TRBJ1-3 TRBV6-5 - CASSRTLTGGNTIYF TGTGCCAGCAGCCGCACCCTCACAGGGGGAAACACCATATATTTT
- TRBJ1-4 TRBV10-3 - CAISGGVMEKLFF TGTGCCATCAGTGGGGGGGTTATGGAAAAACTGTTTTTT
- TRBJ2-7 TRBV6-5 TRBD2 CASSYAGLAGGFEQYF TGTGCCAGCAGTTACGCCGGACTAGCGGGAGGGTTCGAGCAGTACTTC